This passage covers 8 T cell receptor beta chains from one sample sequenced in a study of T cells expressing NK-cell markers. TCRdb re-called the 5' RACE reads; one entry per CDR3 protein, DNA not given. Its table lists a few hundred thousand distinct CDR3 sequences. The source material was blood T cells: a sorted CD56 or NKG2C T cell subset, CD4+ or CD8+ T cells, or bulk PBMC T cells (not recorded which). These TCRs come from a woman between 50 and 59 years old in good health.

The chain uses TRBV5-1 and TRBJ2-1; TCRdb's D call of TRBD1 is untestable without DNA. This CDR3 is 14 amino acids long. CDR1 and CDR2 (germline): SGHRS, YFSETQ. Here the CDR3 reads CASAPGTGRNEQFF.

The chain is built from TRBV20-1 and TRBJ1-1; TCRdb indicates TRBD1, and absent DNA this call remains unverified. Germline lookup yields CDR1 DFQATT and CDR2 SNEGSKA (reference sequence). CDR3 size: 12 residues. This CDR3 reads CSASGQGAEAFF.

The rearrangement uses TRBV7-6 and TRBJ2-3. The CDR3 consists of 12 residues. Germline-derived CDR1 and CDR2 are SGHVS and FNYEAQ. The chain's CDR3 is CASSLGGTTQYF.

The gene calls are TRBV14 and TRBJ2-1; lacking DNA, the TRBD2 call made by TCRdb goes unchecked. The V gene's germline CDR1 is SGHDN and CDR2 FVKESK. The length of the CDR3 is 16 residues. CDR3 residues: CASSHRGRGSYNEQFF.

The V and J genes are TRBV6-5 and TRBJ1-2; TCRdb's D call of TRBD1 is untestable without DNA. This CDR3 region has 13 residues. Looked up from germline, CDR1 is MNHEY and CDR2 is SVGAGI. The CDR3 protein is CASSDSSNYGYTF.

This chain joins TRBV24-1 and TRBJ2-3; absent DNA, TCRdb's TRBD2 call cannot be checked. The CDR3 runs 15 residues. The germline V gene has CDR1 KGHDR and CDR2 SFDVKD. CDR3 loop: CATSGRGQSTDTQYF.

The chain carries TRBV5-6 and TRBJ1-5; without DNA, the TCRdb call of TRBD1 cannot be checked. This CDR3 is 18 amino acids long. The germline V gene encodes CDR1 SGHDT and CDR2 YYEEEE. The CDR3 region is CASSLAGTGLAFNQPQHF.

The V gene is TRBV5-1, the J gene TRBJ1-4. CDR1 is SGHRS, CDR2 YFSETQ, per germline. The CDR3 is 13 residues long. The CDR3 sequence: CASSPRPAEKLFF.